A single sample gave rise to the 18 T cell receptor beta chains below, sequenced in a study of blood T cell repertoires in COVID-19. Sequencing was performed with immunoSEQ multiplex PCR; in TCRdb, only in-frame clones are kept and a portion is missing. Of 120,000 or so clones in the sample, 88% were seen once. The specimen sequenced was peripheral blood. The receptor set was obtained from a man in his fifties with acute or convalescent COVID-19.

This clone showed up just a few times. J is TRBJ1-2 and V is TRBV7-9, with TRBD1 matching 9 bases. The J segment lost 1 base and the V segment lost 5 bases, leaving 8 bases of the junction unmatched. The CDR3 has 16 amino acids. The germline V gene has CDR1 SEHNR and CDR2 FQNEAQ (reference sequence). The chain's CDR3 is CASSRDGTGLNYGYTF. Here the CDR3 DNA reads TGTGCCAGCAGCCGGGACGGGACAGGGCTTAACTATGGCTACACCTTC.

DNA for the CDR3: TGTGCCACCAGTGACCCCGCCAAGGAGGGGATGAACTATGGCTACACCTTC. It specifies CATSDPAKEGMNYGYTF. This chain links TRBV24-1 with TRBJ1-2; TRBD1 is a possible D gene (5 bases). CDR3 length: 17 residues. Deletions cut 4 bases from V and 2 bases from J, with 19 bases between. The germline CDR1 and CDR2 sequences are KGHDR and SFDVKD.

The V and J genes are TRBV15 and TRBJ2-2, with 9 nucleotides matching TRBD1. Unmatched junction bases numbered 6, after V lost 3 bases and J lost 4 bases. The germline gives CDR1 LNHNV, CDR2 YYDKDF (reference sequence). The CDR3 has 16 residues. The CDR3 DNA reads TGTGCCACCAGCAGGGACAGGGGAGGAGGCACCGGGGAGCTGTTTTTT. This codes for CATSRDRGGGTGELFF. Complete variable domain (other parts from reference TRBV15 and TRBJ2-2): DAMVIQNPRYQVTQFGKPVTLSCSQTLNHNVMYWYQQKSSQAPKLLFHYYDKDFNNEADTPDNFQSRRPNTSFCFLDIRSPGLGDTAMYLCATSRDRGGGTGELFFGEGSRLTVL.

The chain combines TRBV9 with TRBJ2-5; 8 nucleotides match TRBD1. Germline lookup yields CDR1 SGDLS and CDR2 YYNGEE. The CDR3 consists of 15 residues. V lost 4 bases to trimming and J lost 7 bases; unmatched junction nucleotides: 12. The CDR3 nucleotides read TGTGCCAGCAGCCCTGGACAGGGCCCCTCTGTGACCCAGTACTTC. Protein product: CASSPGQGPSVTQYF.

This chain connects TRBV7-6 to TRBJ1-1; D gene uncertain. This CDR3 contains 15 residues. With 5 bases removed from V and 1 base from J, the gap between germline ends came to 14 bases. CDR1 is SGHVS and CDR2 is FNYEAQ in the germline V gene. The CDR3 reads CASSRAAAQNTEAFF. The CDR3 DNA reads as TGTGCCAGCAGCCGAGCGGCGGCCCAGAACACTGAAGCTTTCTTT.

The genes are TRBV30 and TRBJ2-7, with TRBD2 matching 11 bases. J was trimmed by 5 bases and V by 0 bases; bases with no gene match: 0. Germline V gene data show CDR1 as GTSNPN and CDR2 as SVGIG (reference sequence). CDR3 length: 13 residues. The CDR3 DNA is TGTGCCTGGAGTGTACTAGCGGGAGACGAGCAGTACTTC. Translation: CAWSVLAGDEQYF.

V usage is TRBV4-3 and J usage is TRBJ2-3; D is possibly TRBD1 (5 bases). Germline values: CDR1 LGHNA, CDR2 YSLEER. The CDR3 has 14 residues. V was trimmed by 5 bases and J by 3 bases, leaving 12 bases between them. The CDR3 DNA reads as TGCGCCAGCAGCTTGGGGCAGGGAACAGATACGCAGTATTTT. Its protein is CASSLGQGTDTQYF.

The V call is TRBV11-2, the J call TRBJ1-3; 8 bases line up with TRBD1. CDR1 is SGHAT and CDR2 is FQNNGV in the germline V gene. V shed 4 bases and J 5 bases; nucleotides not matched to a gene: 4. CDR3 length: 14 amino acids. The CDR3 loop is CASSSSGGRNTIYF. The CDR3, as DNA: TGTGCCAGCAGCTCCTCAGGGGGCAGAAACACCATATATTTT.

The chain joins TRBV12-5 to TRBJ2-3, with TRBD2 matching over 14 bases. V dropped 6 bases and J dropped 0; count of bases not matched to a gene: 8. The V gene's germline CDR1 is LGHNT and CDR2 FRNRAP. The CDR3 runs 18 residues. CDR3 sequence (DNA): TGTGCTAGTGGCCGGGGACTAGCGGGAGACGGAAGCACAGATACGCAGTATTTT. Translating gives CASGRGLAGDGSTDTQYF.

This rearrangement joins TRBV21-1 to TRBJ1-4; the D call of TRBD1 is as the table states it, not checked on the DNA. TRBV21-1 is termed a pseudogene. The CDR3 consists of 17 residues. The DNA of the CDR3 is TGTGCCAGCAACATCCGGGACAGGGGGCTGGCTAATGAAAAACTGTTTTTT. Protein: CASNIRDRGLANEKLFF.

This clone was seen a handful of times. The J gene is TRBJ1-3, the V gene TRBV2; D is unclear. Trimming stripped 4 bases from V and 0 bases from J, with 7 bases between. CDR1 is SNHLY, CDR2 FYNNEI, per germline. This CDR3 has 14 residues. The CDR3 region is CASSAGPSGNTIYF. CDR3 nucleotides: TGTGCCAGCAGTGCTGGCCCCTCTGGAAACACCATATATTTT.

J is TRBJ1-5 and V is TRBV6-5; D gene ambiguous. V was cut by 2 bases and J by 5 bases, with 7 bases left in between. Germline loops: CDR1 MNHEY, CDR2 SVGAGI. The CDR3 is 13 residues long. The CDR3 DNA reads as TGTGCCAGCAGTTACACAGATGATCAGCCCCAGCATTTT. It is translated as CASSYTDDQPQHF.

The rearrangement links TRBV9 to TRBJ2-5; 7 positions agree with TRBD2. In germline, CDR1 is SGDLS, CDR2 YYNGEE. CDR3 length equals 14 residues. Germline trimming cut 3 bases from V and 5 bases from J; bases unmatched to any gene: 7. The CDR3 nucleotides read TGTGCCAGCAGCGCCGGGACTATCGCGGAGACCCAGTACTTC. This encodes CASSAGTIAETQYF.

This clone was detected only once. The CDR3 bases are TGTGCCAGCAGTTTTGCCGTGACTAGCGGGAGCACAGATACGCAGTATTTT. Translated: CASSFAVTSGSTDTQYF. V usage is TRBV5-6 and J usage is TRBJ2-3; 10 bases are a match to TRBD2. Germline trimming cut 5 bases from V and 0 bases from J; bases unmatched to any gene: 9. This CDR3 is built from 17 residues. Germline loops: CDR1 SGHDT, CDR2 YYEEEE. Full variable domain (rest looked up from reference TRBV5-6 and TRBJ2-3): DAGVTQSPTHLIKTRGQQVTLRCSPKSGHDTVSWYQQALGQGPQFIFQYYEEEERQRGNFPDRFSGHQFPNYSSELNVNALLLGDSALYLCASSFAVTSGSTDTQYFGPGTRLTVL.

The V and J genes are TRBV27 and TRBJ2-2; D may be TRBD1 (6 bases). The V gene's germline CDR1 is MNHEY and CDR2 SMNVEV (reference sequence). V lost 10 bases and J 6 bases, leaving 15 bases between the germline ends. The CDR3 has 13 residues. The CDR3 bases are TGTGCCACCTGGGGCAGGGGCCCCGGGGAGCTGTTTTTT. Translation gives CATWGRGPGELFF.

The chain uses TRBV24-1 and TRBJ2-7; tentatively, D is TRBD2 (6 bases). The CDR3 length is 15 residues. V lost 7 bases to trimming and J lost 5 bases, with 20 bases between them. Germline V CDR1 and CDR2: KGHDR, SFDVKD. The CDR3 loop reads CATRYVHRELDEQYF. The CDR3 DNA is TGTGCCACCAGATATGTACACCGGGAGCTCGACGAGCAGTACTTC.

V and J are TRBV3-1 (or the pseudogene TRBV3-2) and TRBJ2-7; 10 bases align to TRBD2. J was trimmed by 0 bases and V by 3 bases; bases with no gene match: 5. Germline V gene lookup returns CDR1 LGHDT and CDR2 YNNKEL (reference sequence). There are 16 residues in the CDR3. CDR3 DNA: TGTGCCAGCAGCCAGGGACTAGCGCACAGCTCCTACGAGCAGTACTTC. It yields the protein CASSQGLAHSSYEQYF.

This chain connects TRBV6-1 to TRBJ2-5; the match to TRBD1 covers 7 bases. CDR3 length equals 15 residues. After removal of 2 bases from V and 2 bases from J, the junction contained 5 bases not matched to a gene. In germline, CDR1 is MNHNS, CDR2 SASEGT. CDR3 DNA: TGTGCCAGCAGTGAACAGGGGACAGCACAAGAGACCCAGTACTTC. Protein sequence: CASSEQGTAQETQYF.